This T cell receptor beta chain was retrieved from a study of blood T cells in healthy people across ages. V was cut by 6 bases and J by 3 bases, with 15 bases left in between. This CDR3 region has 14 residues. Germline V gene sequence: CDR1 SGHNT, CDR2 YYREEE (reference sequence). All donors came from Russia, were Caucasian and healthy, and spanned ages roughly 6 to 95. Per individual sample, total RNA of at least 6 micrograms was extracted. Sample-barcoded 5' priming and a J-beta primer mix drove a second PCR of about 6 to 11 cycles. TCRdb reanalysed the 5' RACE reads using MiXCR and keeps one entry per CDR3 protein. The profile covers about 1.8 million distinct CDR3 sequences, with around 50% appearing a single time and 2% to 2.5% taken by the ten largest.

This TCR came from a woman between 40 and 55 years old in good health. This chain uses TRBV5-4 with TRBJ2-5; tentative D call: TRBD2 (6 bases). Sequenced material: blood. This chain's CDR3 is CASMSLGGEETQYF. The CDR3 DNA follows: TGTGCCAGCATGAGTCTGGGGGGAGAAGAGACCCAGTACTTC. Full variable domain (rest looked up from reference TRBV5-4 and TRBJ2-5): ETGVTQSPTHLIKTRGQQVTLRCSSQSGHNTVSWYQQALGQGPQFIFQYYREEENGRGNFPPRFSGLQFPNYSSELNVNALELDDSALYLCASMSLGGEETQYFGPGTRLLVL.